This T cell receptor beta chain was identified in a study of CD8 T cells in Susac syndrome. Reverse transcription used about 0.45 to 1 ug RNA and random hexamers. Each CDR3 protein is one row after TCRdb ran MiXCR on the immunoSEQ multiplex PCR reads. The sample has roughly 330,000 distinct CDR3 sequences, about 90% seen once; the top ten hold over 0.065%. After removal of 1 base from V and 3 bases from J, the junction contained 3 bases not matched to a gene. Germline V gene data show CDR1 as SGDLS and CDR2 as YYNGEE. The CDR3 extends over 15 amino acids. The source of this sequence is a human donor with multiple sclerosis. This rearrangement joins TRBV9 to TRBJ2-2, with TRBD2 matching 7 bases. Input material: CD4+ T cells from PBMCs. CDR3 loop: CASSVRREYTGELFF. CDR3 nucleotides: TGTGCCAGCAGCGTACGGCGGGAGTACACCGGGGAGCTGTTTTTT.